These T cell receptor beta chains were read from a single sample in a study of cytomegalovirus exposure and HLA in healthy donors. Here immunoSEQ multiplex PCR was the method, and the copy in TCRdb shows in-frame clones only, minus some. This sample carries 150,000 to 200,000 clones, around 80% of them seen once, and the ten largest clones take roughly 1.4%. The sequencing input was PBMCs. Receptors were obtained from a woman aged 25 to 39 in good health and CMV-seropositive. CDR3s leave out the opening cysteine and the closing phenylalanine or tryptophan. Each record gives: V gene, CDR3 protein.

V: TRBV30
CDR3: AVRGGRFYQETQY

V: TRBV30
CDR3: AWSGVSTHYGYT

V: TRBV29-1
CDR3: SVAGTVNTEAF

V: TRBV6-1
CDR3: ASSEAGRGNQPQH

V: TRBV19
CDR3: ASSPREGLAGSEQF

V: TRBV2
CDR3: ASTPGASGTVQY

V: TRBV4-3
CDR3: ASSQETGAADTQY

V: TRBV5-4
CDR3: ASSLKVGFNEQF

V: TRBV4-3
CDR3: ASSRGQGAYEQY

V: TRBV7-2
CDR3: ASSPGQRLEEAF

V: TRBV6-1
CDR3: ASSEVTGGSDTQY

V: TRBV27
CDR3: ASSFSRTGGFDGYT

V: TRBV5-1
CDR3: ASSLVGAEKLF

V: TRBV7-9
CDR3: ASSFSRETQY

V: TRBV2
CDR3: ASRPVSYEQY

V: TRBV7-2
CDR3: ASSLSQGGLREQF

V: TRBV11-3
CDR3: ASSSGLAGGTWAKNIQY

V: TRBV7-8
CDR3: ASSLGRGGNQPQH

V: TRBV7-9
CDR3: ASSSLGETQY

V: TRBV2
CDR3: ASSVSVNEKLF

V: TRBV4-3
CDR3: ASSQAKGETQY

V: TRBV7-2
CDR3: ASSPGGTSGANVLT

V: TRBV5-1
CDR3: ASSLVREYEQY

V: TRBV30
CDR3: AWSVRYGSSSYEQY

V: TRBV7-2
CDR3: ASSLVGGVTNEKLF

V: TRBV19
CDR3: ASSSGGLRGTEAF

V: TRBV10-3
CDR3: ATSGSSYEQY

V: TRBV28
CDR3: ASSFEEGHKDGYT

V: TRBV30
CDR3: AWGKLAGSFNEQF

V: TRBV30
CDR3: AWSVSAGEETQY

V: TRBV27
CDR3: ASSAPSGRQWGGTQY